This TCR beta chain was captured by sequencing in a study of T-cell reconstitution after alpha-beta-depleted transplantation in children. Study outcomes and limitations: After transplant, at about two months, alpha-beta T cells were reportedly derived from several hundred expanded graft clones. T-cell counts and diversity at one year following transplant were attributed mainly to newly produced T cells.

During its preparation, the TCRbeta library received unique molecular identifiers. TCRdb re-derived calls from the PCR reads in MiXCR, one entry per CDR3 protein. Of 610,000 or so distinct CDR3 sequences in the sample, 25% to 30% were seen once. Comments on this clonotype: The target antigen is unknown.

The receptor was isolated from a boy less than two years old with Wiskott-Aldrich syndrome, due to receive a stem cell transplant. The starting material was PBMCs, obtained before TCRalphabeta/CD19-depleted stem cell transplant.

The CDR3, as DNA: TGCGCCAGCAGCCAAGTATGGGACGGCAGAGGGCCCCAGCATTTT. It specifies CASSQVWDGRGPQHF. The chain employs TRBV4-1 and TRBJ1-5; perhaps TRBD1 as D (5 bases). CDR1 is MGHRA and CDR2 is YSYEKL in the germline V gene. The length of the CDR3 is 15 residues. V dropped 1 base and J dropped 9 bases, with 16 bases sitting between them.